The present entry profiles one T cell receptor beta chain with its context. As processed by the authors: Estimation of nucleated cell counts relied on the amplification of reference gene primers. Libraries were prepared by immunoSEQ multiplex PCR; TCRdb keeps only in-frame clonotypes and omits some of them. From that table come the V and J calls and clone size; the DNA was used to work out D and trimming. The table shows 150,000 to 180,000 clones, with approximately 80% occurring only once. The sample belongs to a study of blood T cell repertoires in COVID-19. The wider study: The origin of the acute and convalescent COVID-19 samples was the United States, Italy and Spain.

Sequencing used peripheral blood. The receptor comes from a man aged 55 to 70 with acute or convalescent COVID-19.

The CDR3 region has the DNA TGTGCCAGCATTCCTCAGGGAAATGGAAACACCATATATTTT. As protein: CASIPQGNGNTIYF. The V gene is TRBV28, the J gene TRBJ1-3; possibly TRBD1 for D (5 bases). The V gene lost 7 bases and the J gene lost 3 bases, with 13 bases spanning the gap. Germline V lookup: CDR1 MDHEN, CDR2 SYDVKM. This CDR3 region has 14 residues.